This TCR beta chain was sequenced during a study of metastatic and nonmetastatic thyroid tumors. The overall study: A comparison of repertoires was made across blood and tumor or nodule tissue from malignant and benign thyroid patients.

General study points: According to reports, the diversity of TCR beta was significantly higher in malignant thyroid tumors than in benign nodules, and this held in both blood and tumor samples.

The CDR3 loop spans 16 amino acids. The V gene's germline CDR1 is LGHNA and CDR2 YNFKEQ. With 0 bases removed from V and 2 bases from J, the gap between germline ends came to 13 bases. In the original analysis: In papillary thyroid cancer, a distant-metastasis classifier was built using CDR3 differences across clinicopathological groups. TCRdb re-called clones from the PCR reads using MiXCR. These V and J calls are TCRdb output, not the study's own analysis. This table holds more than 50,000 clones, 20% found once. This clone has ten or more counts. Its target is not known. Among the patients, none had received any treatment before thyroid surgery.

The source material was blood. The V call is TRBV4-2, the J call TRBJ2-5; D possibly corresponds to TRBD2 (6 bases). The receptor was derived from a female donor with papillary thyroid cancer or a benign thyroid nodule (not recorded which). Some clones in this sample may be carry-over from other donors' samples. CDR3: CASSQDERGGQETQYF. CDR3 DNA: TGTGCCAGCAGCCAAGATGAACGGGGAGGACAAGAGACCCAGTACTTC.